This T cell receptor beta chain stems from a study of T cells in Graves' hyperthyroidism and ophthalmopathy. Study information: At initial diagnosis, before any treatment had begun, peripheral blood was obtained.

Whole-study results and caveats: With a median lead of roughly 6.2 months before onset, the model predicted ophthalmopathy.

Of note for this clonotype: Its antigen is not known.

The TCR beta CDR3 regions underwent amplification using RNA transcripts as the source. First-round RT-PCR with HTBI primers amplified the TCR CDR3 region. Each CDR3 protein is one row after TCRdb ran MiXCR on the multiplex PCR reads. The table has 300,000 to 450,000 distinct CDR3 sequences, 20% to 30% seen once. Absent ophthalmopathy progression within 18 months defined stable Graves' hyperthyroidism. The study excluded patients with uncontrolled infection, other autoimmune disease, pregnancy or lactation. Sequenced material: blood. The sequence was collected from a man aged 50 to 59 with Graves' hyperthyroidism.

The CDR3 DNA is TGTGCCAGTAGTGCCCTTTTTCACAATGAGCAGTTCTTC. This gives the protein CASSALFHNEQFF. This chain uses TRBV19 with TRBJ2-1; D remains ambiguous. Per the germline V gene, CDR1 is LNHDA and CDR2 is SQIVND (reference sequence). V shed 5 bases and J shed 5 bases, with 10 bases lying between them. CDR3 size: 13 residues.